This T cell receptor (beta chain) was found in a study of blood T cell repertoires in COVID-19. Across the whole study: Sources were T cells, B-cell-depleted T cells, or PBMCs; the material itself was cDNA or gDNA.

Original data processing: The assay estimated nucleated cells by amplifying reference gene primers. Generated by immunoSEQ multiplex PCR, the TCRdb table keeps only in-frame clones and is missing some. V and J calls and clone size follow that table, whereas D and trimming were derived from the DNA. In the table there are a few hundred thousand clones, around 88% of which are singletons. V lost 7 bases to trimming and J lost 2 bases; unmatched junction nucleotides: 12. The V gene's germline CDR1 is MDHEN and CDR2 SYDVKM. The CDR3 is 16 residues long. The TCR was taken from a man aged 25 to 40 with acute or convalescent COVID-19. Sequenced sample: peripheral blood. The chain employs TRBV28 and TRBJ2-7; 9 bases fit TRBD1. The CDR3 loop is CASIRWTGVKTYEQYF. The CDR3, as DNA: TGTGCCAGCATCCGTTGGACAGGGGTTAAAACCTACGAGCAGTACTTC. Full variable domain (rest looked up from reference TRBV28 and TRBJ2-7): DVKVTQSSRYLVKRTGEKVFLECVQDMDHENMFWYRQDPGLGLRLIYFSYDVKMKEKGDIPEGYSVSREKKERFSLILESASTNQTSMYLCASIRWTGVKTYEQYFGPGTRLTVT.